This TCR beta chain is from a study of Ad26.COV2.S vaccination and SARS-CoV-2 variants. Libraries were prepared by immunoSEQ multiplex PCR; TCRdb keeps only in-frame clonotypes and omits some of them. Counted here are about 280,000 clones, 80% to 90% occurring once; the ten biggest clones make up around 3%. Turning to this clone: The antigen is undetermined.

Documented treatment: 15 to 20 received Ad26.COV2.S at low or high dose, single or two shots; about 5 received placebo; per-sample allocation not given. The samples date from day 63 after the first vaccine or placebo injection. An adult donor aged 18-55 years was enrolled in Boston. Notes on the study in general: After vaccination, reports described spike-specific CD8+ and CD4+ T cell responses as showing substantial breadth.

CDR3 length: 11 residues. V shed 0 bases and J shed 13 bases, with 12 bases lying between them. The germline V gene encodes CDR1 DFQATT and CDR2 SNEGSKA (reference sequence). The sequence came from a person aged 18-65 years who received the Ad26.COV2.S COVID-19 vaccine or a placebo. This rearrangement joins TRBV20-1 to TRBJ1-1; D not resolved. The sequencing used peripheral blood, collected in a trial of Ad26.COV2.S vaccine versus placebo. The CDR3, as DNA: TGCAGTGCTAGAGATTCCCGAGCTGGTTTCTTT. Translation: CSARDSRAGFF.